Listed below are T cell receptor beta chains from one sample, sequenced in a study of preoperative IRX-2 immunotherapy in early breast cancer. Sequenced by immunoSEQ multiplex PCR; TCRdb stores in-frame clones only, minus some. The sample shows around 38,000 clones, roughly 80% of them seen only once. Here the sequenced sample was tumor tissue, taken after IRX-2 immunotherapy. The receptors derive from a human donor with breast cancer. The CDR3 runs from the conserved cysteine through the conserved F or W. A D gene is named only where the DNA matches it firmly. Clone size is stated in some rows and not others, as once, few, many or a class when expanded.

>TRBD1|TRBV5-1|TRBJ2-1|-
CASSLGTGGSSEQFF
TGCGCCAGCAGCTTGGGGACAGGGGGCTCATCCGAGCAGTTCTTC
>TRBD2|TRBV28|TRBJ2-7|-
CASSSAAGGPYEQYF
TGTGCCAGCAGTTCAGCAGCGGGAGGGCCGTACGAGCAGTACTTC
>-|TRBV6-8|TRBJ1-5|once
CASSWGSGLHPQPQHF
TGTGCCAGCAGCTGGGGAAGCGGCCTACATCCGCAGCCCCAGCATTTT
>-|TRBV7-1|TRBJ2-2|-
CASSLYRVQTGELFF
TGTGCCAGCAGCTTGTACAGGGTTCAAACCGGGGAGCTGTTTTTT
>TRBD2|TRBV11-3|TRBJ2-1|few
CASSEGLAGASYNEQFF
TGTGCCAGCAGCGAGGGACTAGCGGGAGCCTCCTACAATGAGCAGTTCTTC
>TRBD1|TRBV10-1|TRBJ2-7|-
CASTISGQGSRSYEQYF
TGCGCCAGCACAATATCGGGACAGGGGAGTAGGTCCTACGAGCAGTACTTC
>TRBD1|TRBV19|TRBJ1-1|-
CASSRTGLRRMNTEAFF
TGTGCCAGTAGTCGGACAGGATTAAGAAGGATGAACACTGAAGCTTTCTTT
>-|TRBV18|TRBJ2-1|few
CASSPQGGYNEQFF
TGTGCCAGCTCACCACAGGGGGGATACAATGAGCAGTTCTTC
>-|TRBV5-1|TRBJ2-2|-
CASNEINGAGELFF
TGCGCCAGCAACGAAATAAACGGTGCCGGGGAGCTGTTTTTT
>TRBD2|TRBV28|TRBJ2-7|-
CASSFGLAGLSYEQYF
TGTGCCAGCAGTTTCGGACTAGCGGGACTTTCCTACGAGCAGTACTTC
>-|TRBV19|TRBJ1-1|-
CASSIDSLRNTEAFF
TGTGCCAGTAGTATAGATAGCTTGCGGAACACTGAAGCTTTCTTT